The 11 T cell receptor beta chains presented below share a single source sample, sequenced in a study of cytomegalovirus exposure and HLA in healthy donors (dated by TCRdb to 2017 to 2019). Libraries were prepared through the immunoSEQ multiplex PCR assay. A mixture of 60 forward primers for TCR Vbeta segments and 13 reverse primers for TCR Jbeta segments was used in the multiplex PCR. In its TCRdb copy, this immuneACCESS table keeps in-frame sequences only and misses some clones. Where compared with another copy, unresolved V genes explain less than half of these, and the others have no known cause. This sample holds fewer than 95,000 clones; 63% were observed only once. 6.3% of the sample is in the top ten clones. Sequenced: PBMCs. The receptors originated from a woman aged 25 to 39 in good health and CMV-seronegative.

V usage is TRBV19 and J usage is TRBJ1-2, with 7 bases matching TRBD1. The ends lost 6 bases at V and 5 bases at J; junction bases unmatched: 9. CDR1 and CDR2 from the germline V gene are LNHDA and SQIVND (reference sequence). The CDR3 sequence is 14 residues long. DNA of the CDR3: TGTGCCAGTAGCCCCCAGGGGGAGAGGTATGGCTACACCTTC. This translates into CASSPQGERYGYTF. The whole variable domain, filled in from reference TRBV19 and TRBJ1-2, reads DGGITQSPKYLFRKEGQNVTLSCEQNLNHDAMYWYRQDPGQGLRLIYYSQIVNDFQKGDIAEGYSVSREKKESFPLTVTSAQKNPTAFYLCASSPQGERYGYTFGSGTRLTVV.

In its sample, this clone was seen a few times. The J gene is TRBJ2-7, the V gene TRBV14, with D unclear. The V gene's germline CDR1 is SGHDN and CDR2 FVKESK. This CDR3 is 14 amino acids long. The V end was cut by 0 bases, the J end by 5 bases, with 11 bases between. The CDR3 nucleotides are TGTGCCAGCAGCCAAGATCTTGCCAGGAACGAGCAGTACTTC. Residues: CASSQDLARNEQYF.

V and J are TRBV29-1 and TRBJ1-1; D may be TRBD1 (6 bases). V lost 8 bases to trimming and J lost 9 bases, with 19 bases between them. Germline V lookup: CDR1 SQVTM, CDR2 ANQGSEA. CDR3 length: 12 residues. The CDR3 sequence is CSSAIRDTQAFF. The CDR3 DNA sequence: TGCAGCTCGGCGATAAGGGACACCCAAGCTTTCTTT.

This sequence joins TRBV28 and TRBJ1-5; D call uncertain. The germline V and J ends were trimmed by 4 bases and 0 bases, with 13 bases remaining between them. Germline lookup yields CDR1 MDHEN and CDR2 SYDVKM. This CDR3 region has 16 residues. As DNA, the CDR3 is TGTGCCAGCAGTTCCGAGGTGGGTCCTAGCAATCAGCCCCAGCATTTT. Residues: CASSSEVGPSNQPQHF.

The table lists this clone with a few counts. The CDR3 spells CASSWTAGNTGELFF. CDR3 in DNA: TGCGCCAGCAGTTGGACAGCTGGAAACACCGGGGAGCTGTTTTTT. V gene TRBV5-1 combines with J gene TRBJ2-2; weak D call: TRBD1 (6 bases). This CDR3 comprises 15 residues. The V end was cut by 5 bases, the J end by 2 bases, with 13 bases between. Germline V gene data show CDR1 as SGHRS and CDR2 as YFSETQ.

The CDR3: CASVGGGTEAFF. CDR3 in DNA: TGTGCCAGCGTAGGGGGGGGCACTGAAGCTTTCTTT. The chain is built from TRBV27 and TRBJ1-1, with D tentatively TRBD1 (6 bases). The CDR3 has 12 amino acids. V lost 8 bases, J lost 4 bases, and 11 bases lay in between. CDR1 and CDR2 (germline): MNHEY, SMNVEV (reference sequence).

The chain uses TRBV28 and TRBJ2-7; TRBD2 matches at 10 bases. Germline V gene sequence: CDR1 MDHEN, CDR2 SYDVKM. V was clipped by 8 bases and J by 4 bases; unmatched bases: 14. This CDR3 spans 16 amino acids. The DNA for the CDR3 is TGTGCCAGCGGTGCTAGCGGGAGTCAGGGGGTATACGAGCAGTACTTC. It specifies CASGASGSQGVYEQYF.

This clone was counted only a few times. The chain is built from TRBV6-5 and TRBJ1-2; the match to TRBD1 covers 8 bases. With V trimmed by 5 bases and J by 6 bases, 2 bases remained unmatched. CDR1 is MNHEY and CDR2 is SVGAGI in the germline V gene. The CDR3 has 12 residues. CDR3 amino acids: CASSDRGDGYTF. The CDR3 DNA follows: TGTGCCAGCAGTGACAGGGGTGATGGCTACACCTTC.

The gene calls are TRBV6-5 and TRBJ1-1, with D perhaps TRBD1 (5 bases). Germline-derived CDR1 and CDR2 are MNHEY and SVGAGI. The V and J ends lost 0 bases and 0 bases respectively, with 8 bases between them. CDR3 size: 15 residues. The CDR3 region is CASSYSAGLNTEAFF. The CDR3 DNA sequence: TGTGCCAGCAGTTACTCGGCAGGGCTGAACACTGAAGCTTTCTTT.

This rearrangement joins TRBV27 to TRBJ1-5, with TRBD1 matching over 7 bases. This CDR3 has 14 amino acids. The germline CDR1 and CDR2 sequences are MNHEY and SMNVEV (reference sequence). The V segment lost 2 bases and the J segment 7 bases; nucleotides outside the gene matches: 5. DNA for the CDR3: TGTGCCAGCAGTTTAGACAGGGACGTACAGCCCCAGCATTTT. This encodes CASSLDRDVQPQHF.

The V gene is TRBV9, the J gene TRBJ2-5, with D possibly being TRBD2 (5 bases). Germline CDR1 reads SGDLS; CDR2 reads YYNGEE. With 0 bases removed from V and 7 bases from J, the gap between germline ends came to 10 bases. This CDR3 has 13 residues. This chain's CDR3 is CASSVGGPRTQYF. CDR3 DNA sequence: TGTGCCAGCAGCGTAGGCGGGCCGCGGACCCAGTACTTC.